This T cell receptor (beta chain) was documented in a study of blood T cell repertoires in COVID-19. Whole-study context: The United States, Italy and Spain were the sources of the acute and convalescent COVID-19 samples. T cells, B-cell-depleted T cells, or PBMCs supplied cDNA or gDNA.

Original handling: Nucleated cell number was recorded as an estimate derived from reference gene primer amplification. The repertoire was sequenced with immunoSEQ multiplex PCR; TCRdb's copy has only in-frame clones and lacks some. V, J and clone size derive from that table, while D and trimming were established from the DNA sequence. The sample records around 280,000 clones, under 90% being singletons. During active infection, Seattle patients enrolled and were then monitored through disease. The CDR3 has 15 amino acids. Per the germline V gene, CDR1 is LNHDA and CDR2 is SQIVND (reference sequence). Trimming removed 3 bases from V and 5 bases from J, with 17 bases in between.

Source material: peripheral blood. This clonotype was sampled from a woman between 25 and 40 years old with COVID-19, enrolled during active disease. V gene TRBV19 combines with J gene TRBJ2-7; D call uncertain. This CDR3 reads CASSIRHRGSNEQYF. The CDR3 DNA reads as TGTGCCAGTAGTATTCGACACCGTGGGTCTAACGAGCAGTACTTC. Full variable domain (rest looked up from reference TRBV19 and TRBJ2-7): DGGITQSPKYLFRKEGQNVTLSCEQNLNHDAMYWYRQDPGQGLRLIYYSQIVNDFQKGDIAEGYSVSREKKESFPLTVTSAQKNPTAFYLCASSIRHRGSNEQYFGPGTRLTVT.